This TCR beta chain appears in the sequencing data of a study of identifying expanded T cells in peripheral blood. The study's findings and limits: Differentially abundant clones: roughly 1.2 between replicates, 16.4 at approximately 13 days, approximately 19 at four.

Trimming cost V 3 bases and J 0 bases, with 5 bases left between them. Germline lookup yields CDR1 MDHEN and CDR2 SYDVKM. This CDR3 has 13 residues. During the collection period, no donor immune events like infections were recorded. In regard to this clone: No antigen is known for it.

Libraries were prepared by immunoSEQ multiplex PCR; TCRdb keeps only in-frame clonotypes and omits some of them. Seen here are 85,000 to 100,000 clones, approximately 89% observed once, and the top ten hold 3% to 4%. The chain joins TRBV28 to TRBJ1-2, with no clear D. This TCR was recovered from a person aged 18-70 years in good health. The sample consisted of blood. The CDR3 DNA is TGTGCCAGCAGTTTGGAGCCTAACTATGGCTACACCTTC. It yields the protein CASSLEPNYGYTF.